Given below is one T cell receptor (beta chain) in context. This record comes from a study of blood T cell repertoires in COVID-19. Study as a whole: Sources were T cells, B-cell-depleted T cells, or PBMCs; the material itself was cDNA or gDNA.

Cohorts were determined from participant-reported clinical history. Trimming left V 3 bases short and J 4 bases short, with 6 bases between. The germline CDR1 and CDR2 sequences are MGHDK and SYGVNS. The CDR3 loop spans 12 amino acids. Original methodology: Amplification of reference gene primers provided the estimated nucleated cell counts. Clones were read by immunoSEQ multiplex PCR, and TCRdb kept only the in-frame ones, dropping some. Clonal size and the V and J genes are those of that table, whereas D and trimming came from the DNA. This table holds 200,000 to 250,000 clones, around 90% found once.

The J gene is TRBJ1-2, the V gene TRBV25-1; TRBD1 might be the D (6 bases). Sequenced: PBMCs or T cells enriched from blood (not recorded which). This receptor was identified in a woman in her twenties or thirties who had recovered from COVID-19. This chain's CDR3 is CASSEGAYGYTF. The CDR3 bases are TGTGCCAGCAGTGAGGGGGCCTATGGCTACACCTTC.